This TCR beta chain is from a study of blood T cell repertoires in COVID-19. Study context: In each case, the material was cDNA or gDNA derived from T cells, B-cell-depleted T cells, or PBMCs.

Only in-frame clones appear in the TCRdb table, and some are missing; sequencing was by immunoSEQ multiplex PCR. The table shows under 200,000 clones, with less than 90% occurring only once. This CDR3 has 14 amino acids. The junction had 9 bases not matched to a gene; V was cut back by 8 bases and J by 6 bases. Germline CDR1 reads LNHDA; CDR2 reads SQIVND (reference sequence). The sequence was collected from a young woman who had been exposed to COVID-19. The rearrangement uses TRBV19 and TRBJ2-1; TRBD2 matches 8 bases. The source material was PBMCs or T cells enriched from blood (not recorded which). CDR3 residues: CASLSGGRSNEQFF. CDR3 nucleotide sequence: TGTGCCAGTCTTTCGGGGGGGCGATCCAATGAGCAGTTCTTC.